This T cell receptor beta chain is from a study of T cell repertoires in cytomegalovirus infection. At the level of the study: Alongside well-studied HLA-B-restricted CMV epitopes, recently identified HLA-C-restricted CMV epitopes were also used. Public TCR beta signatures indicated both CMV infection and matching HLA type. Whole-study findings and limits: The study found HLA-C-restricted CMV-specific TCR beta clonotypes dominating the ex vivo response.

V was pared by 7 bases and J by 4 bases, with 7 bases of the junction left unmatched. The CDR3 extends over 14 amino acids. Comment on this clonotype: The target antigen is unknown.

MiXCR was run by TCRdb on the reads, yielding one entry per CDR3 protein. The sample consists of 900,000 to 950,000 distinct CDR3 sequences, about 33% of them appearing once. The V call is TRBV12-3 or TRBV12-4, the J call TRBJ1-2; 9 bases line up with TRBD1. Sequencing was performed on cultured CD8+ T cells from PBMCs, taken from culture after CMV antigen stimulation. The receptor was derived from a human donor in good health (CMV status not recorded). Some clones in this sample may be carry-over from other donors' samples. DNA of the CDR3: TGTGCCAGCACCCATGGGGGACAGGGCTATGGCTACACCTTC. It codes for CASTHGGQGYGYTF.